These 9 T cell receptor beta chains share one sample of origin, sequenced in a study of blood T cell repertoires in COVID-19. Measured with immunoSEQ multiplex PCR; TCRdb has only the in-frame clones, and not every one. In the table there are approximately 450,000 clones, 87% of which are singletons. Sequenced sample: PBMCs or T cells enriched from blood (not recorded which). The receptor source for this set is a woman between 18 and 29 years old with acute COVID-19.

V is TRBV5-1 and J is TRBJ2-1; 7 bases match TRBD2. The CDR3 extends over 18 amino acids. From germline, CDR1 is SGHRS and CDR2 YFSETQ. Germline trimming cut 2 bases from V and 0 bases from J; bases unmatched to any gene: 11. In DNA form, the CDR3 reads TGCGCCAGCAGCTTAGGTCTAGCGGAATGGAGCTCCTACAATGAGCAGTTCTTC. Its translation is CASSLGLAEWSSYNEQFF.

In its sample, this clone was seen a few times. The chain couples TRBV6-2 or TRBV6-3 to TRBJ2-7; weak D call: TRBD1 (5 bases). Per the germline V gene, CDR1 is MNHEY and CDR2 is SVGEGT. The CDR3 runs 14 residues. V was shortened by 0 bases and J by 6 bases, with 12 bases between the two germline ends. The CDR3, as DNA: TGTGCCAGCAGTTACTCGCAGGGCGTAGGCGAGCAGTACTTC. This codes for CASSYSQGVGEQYF.

The chain carries TRBV11-2 and TRBJ1-2; TRBD1 matches 8 bases. The trim removed 4 bases at V and 1 base at J, leaving 5 bases unmatched. CDR3 length: 15 residues. Germline V CDR1 and CDR2: SGHAT, FQNNGV. CDR3 sequence (DNA): TGTGCCAGCAGCTCGTGGACAGGGCATAACTATGGCTACACCTTC. Protein sequence: CASSSWTGHNYGYTF. The full variable domain, with the rest looked up from reference TRBV11-2 and TRBJ1-2, is EAGVAQSPRYKIIEKRQSVAFWCNPISGHATLYWYQQILGQGPKLLIQFQNNGVVDDSQLPKDRFSAERLKGVDSTLKIQPAKLEDSAVYLCASSSWTGHNYGYTFGSGTRLTVV.

The rearrangement uses TRBV29-1 and TRBJ1-2, with TRBD1 matching 7 bases. J was trimmed by 6 bases and V by 2 bases; bases with no gene match: 12. The germline V gene encodes CDR1 SQVTM and CDR2 ANQGSEA. This CDR3 spans 15 amino acids. Here the CDR3 reads CSVEYWTGTSHGYTF. In DNA form, the CDR3 reads TGCAGCGTTGAATATTGGACAGGTACCAGTCATGGCTACACCTTC. The whole variable domain, remainder taken from reference TRBV29-1 and TRBJ1-2, is SAVISQKPSRDICQRGTSLTIQCQVDSQVTMMFWYRQQPGQSLTLIATANQGSEATYESGFVIDKFPISRPNLTFSTLTVSNMSPEDSSIYLCSVEYWTGTSHGYTFGSGTRLTVV.

The chain is built from TRBV28 and TRBJ2-1, with 7 positions matching TRBD1. The CDR3 has 15 amino acids. After removal of 6 bases from V and 4 bases from J, the junction contained 9 bases not matched to a gene. CDR1 MDHEN and CDR2 SYDVKM come from the germline V gene. Written as DNA, the CDR3 is TGTGCCAGCAGCGTTGGGACAGTCCAATACAATGAGCAGTTCTTC. Protein: CASSVGTVQYNEQFF.

The table lists this clone with a count of one. The chain employs TRBV6-5 and TRBJ1-4; TRBD1 matches 10 bases. The CDR3 has 15 amino acids. Germline V CDR1 and CDR2: MNHEY, SVGAGI. V lost 6 bases to trimming and J lost 7 bases; unmatched junction nucleotides: 8. CDR3 DNA: TGTGCCAGCAGCTATATCCGGGACAGGGGTGAAAAACTGTTTTTT. Protein product: CASSYIRDRGEKLFF.

The rearrangement joins TRBV27 to TRBJ1-1; the D gene is possibly TRBD1 (6 bases). The V gene's germline CDR1 is MNHEY and CDR2 SMNVEV (reference sequence). Deletions cut 6 bases from V and 0 bases from J, with 14 bases between. CDR3 size: 15 residues. The CDR3 sequence: CASRSLTGMNTEAFF. In DNA, the CDR3 is TGTGCCAGCAGATCCCTAACAGGGATGAACACTGAAGCTTTCTTT.

The rearrangement joins TRBV9 to TRBJ2-3; 12 nucleotides align to TRBD2. There are 16 residues in the CDR3. CDR1 SGDLS and CDR2 YYNGEE come from the germline V gene. Germline trimming cut 3 bases from V and 1 base from J; bases unmatched to any gene: 3. This CDR3 is CASSGRLAGGTDTQYF. The CDR3 bases are TGTGCCAGCAGCGGTCGACTAGCGGGGGGCACAGATACGCAGTATTTT.

The CDR3 nucleotides are TGCAGTGCTAGTTCCGAATACGGGACCCAGTACTTC. Protein: CSASSEYGTQYF. This sequence joins TRBV20-1 and TRBJ2-5; D not certain. The germline V gene encodes CDR1 DFQATT and CDR2 SNEGSKA (reference sequence). CDR3 length: 12 amino acids. Trimming pared 3 bases from V and 7 bases from J, leaving 12 bases between.